This paragraph reports one T cell receptor beta chain. Which antigen it targets is not known. No per-base quality is available; no much larger clone lies one base away. At the junction V is shortened by 5 bases and J by 4 bases, with 18 bases in between. Reading from cysteine to phenylalanine, the CDR3 counts 15 amino acids. Of all the DNA, just the CDR3 is kept, 45 bases in frame from base 1. From the germline V gene (reference sequence), CDR1 is LNHDA and CDR2 is SQIVND. The sample originates from a study of OX40 agonist ivuxolimab in advanced cancers. For the study in its entirety: Ivuxolimab was an agonistic, fully human IgG2 monoclonal antibody directed against OX40 (CD134), a costimulatory receptor. Intravenous ivuxolimab was administered to patients every 2 weeks at six dose levels: 0.01, 0.1, 0.3, 1.5, 3 and 10 mg/kg. The paper reports the monotherapy dose-escalation portion (N of about 50 patients) of the phase I ivuxolimab trial. Patients were allowed to have had prior anti-PD-1, anti-PD-L1 or anti-CTLA-4 therapy, and around 43% of the dose-escalation patients had been treated with checkpoint inhibitors. Partial responses occurred in three dose-escalation patients: two with cutaneous melanoma and one with hepatocellular carcinoma. Peripheral TCRbeta sequencing was intended to test whether TCR sequence diversity was altered and clonal T-cell expansion was caused by ivuxolimab. Of the approximately 50 patients in dose escalation, some 19 had hepatocellular carcinoma, some 15 had melanoma, 9 had renal cell carcinoma and 9 had head and neck cancer. A male proportion of approximately 83% and a mean age of around 60 years, ranging from about 23 to 90, were recorded for the dose-escalation cohort.

The trial excluded patients who had a history of autoimmune disease or who were on systemic immunosuppression. Peripheral blood for TCR sequencing was collected from all dose cohorts at baseline, on cycle 4 day 1, and on cycle 7 day 1. Samples were obtained from an open-label, multicenter, first-in-human phase I dose-escalation trial of ivuxolimab. Adults with locally advanced or metastatic head and neck squamous cell, hepatocellular, melanoma or renal cell carcinoma were enrolled in the trial. Before TCR sequencing, CD4+ T cells and CD8+ T cells were sorted from peripheral blood as separate populations. Broad study findings and their caveats: At doses of 0.1 to 3.0 mg/kg, clonal expansion of both CD4+ and CD8+ blood T cells was observed from baseline to week 6. On average, CD8+ T cells showed more expanded clones than CD4+ T cells after ivuxolimab. Low levels of normalized T-cell clonal expansion were also shown by some nonresponding patients. The antigen specificity of the peripheral T cells that underwent clonal expansion was not determined. In the 0.1-3.0 mg/kg groups, partial responders were among the patients with the lowest normalized peripheral clonal expansion, particularly in CD8+ T cells.

For sequencing of the TCRbeta CDR3 region, genomic DNA was extracted from the sorted cells. The immunoSEQ Assay was used to sequence the TCRbeta CDR3 regions. TCRdb provides this immuneACCESS table in a form limited to in-frame rearrangements. Some clones are lacking; in checked studies, under half of them reflect an unresolved V gene, and why the rest are absent is not known. This sample is represented by under 85,000 clones; approximately 86% of them were singletons. 2% to 3% of the sample is in the top ten clones. The sequences come from CD4+ or CD8+ T cells sorted from blood, collected in a trial of the OX40 agonist ivuxolimab. This receptor chain uses TRBV19 and TRBJ2-7; a tentative D match to TRBD1 spans 5 bases. The origin of this receptor is an adult with an advanced solid tumor such as melanoma, head and neck, liver or kidney cancer. The CDR3 protein sequence reads: CASSYDSQTSYEQYF. The nucleotides are TGTGCCAGTAGTTACGACAGTCAAACCTCTTACGAGCAGTACTTC.